This T cell receptor beta chain was sequenced in a study of type 1 regulatory T cells. The overall study: An in vitro protocol generated T-allo10, a Tr1-enriched, alloantigen-specific CD4 T cell product. Study-wide findings and caveats: Compared with non-Tr1 cells, Tr1 cells showed a narrower TCR repertoire.

TCRdb analysed the reads with MiXCR anew, one entry per CDR3 protein. The repertoire holds tens of thousands of distinct CDR3 sequences, approximately 67% seen once, with approximately 1.8% in the top ten. A note on this clonotype: Its target is not known.

The CDR3 spans 15 residues. V shed 0 bases, J shed 9 bases, and the junction held 8 bases outside the gene matches. Germline CDR1 reads SGDLS; CDR2 reads YYNGEE. The sample was cultured non-Tr1 T cells, either the whole culture or a sorted T cell fraction (not recorded which). This TCR derives from a human donor in good health. V usage is TRBV9 and J usage is TRBJ2-1; 8 bases are shared with TRBD2. The CDR3 nucleotides read TGTGCCAGCAGCGTAGCTTTGGGACTAGTCTCTGAGCAGTTCTTC. This codes for CASSVALGLVSEQFF.